This T cell receptor (beta chain) was sequenced in a study of T-cell reconstitution after alpha-beta-depleted transplantation in children. Germline V gene data show CDR1 as SNHLY and CDR2 as FYNNEI. Trimming stripped 7 bases from V and 0 bases from J, with 7 bases between. The CDR3 consists of 14 residues. Preparation of the TCRbeta library was carried out with unique molecular identifiers. Via MiXCR, TCRdb re-called the PCR reads, giving one row per CDR3 protein. Among around 440,000 distinct CDR3 sequences listed, 15% to 20% were seen once. The chain couples TRBV2 to TRBJ1-6; D gene unclear. This clonotype was obtained from a boy younger than two who had a stem cell transplant for Wiskott-Aldrich syndrome, so the T cells may come from the graft donor. Specimen: PBMCs, mostly from graft donor cells, collected 360 days after TCRalphabeta/CD19-depleted stem cell transplant. The CDR3 coding sequence is TGTGCCAGCAAACTAAGCTCCTATAATTCACCCCTCCACTTT. Translated, it gives CASKLSSYNSPLHF.